These 15 T cell receptor beta chains share one sample of origin, sequenced in a study of identifying expanded T cells in peripheral blood. TCRdb's copy holds only in-frame clones and misses some; the assay was immunoSEQ multiplex PCR. The sample lists approximately 100,000 clones; roughly 91% were seen once. The sample consisted of blood. Receptor source: a person aged 18 to 75 in good health.

The gene calls are TRBV5-4 and TRBJ1-4; D is possibly TRBD1 (5 bases). Per the germline V gene, CDR1 is SGHNT and CDR2 is YYREEE (reference sequence). Between the trimmed V and J ends, which lost 5 bases and 4 bases, there was a span of 12 bases. The CDR3 extends over 14 amino acids. CDR3 nucleotides: TGTGCCAGCAGAAGGGACGGAGGTAATGAAAAACTGTTTTTT. Its protein product is CASRRDGGNEKLFF.

This chain joins TRBV10-3 and TRBJ1-4; D is uncertain. Trimming removed 6 bases from V and 8 bases from J, with 13 bases in between. Germline values: CDR1 ENHRY, CDR2 SYGVKD. This CDR3 is 13 amino acids long. The CDR3 DNA sequence: TGTGCCATCAGAGATCCCTTGAGGGAAAAACTGTTTTTT. Residues: CAIRDPLREKLFF.

V is TRBV6-6 and J is TRBJ2-1; maybe TRBD2 (6 bases). The CDR3 covers 12 residues. The germline V and J ends were trimmed by 10 bases and 4 bases, with 11 bases remaining between them. CDR1 and CDR2 (germline): MNHNY, SVGAGI (reference sequence). CDR3 DNA: TGTGCCATACGGGGGATTTACAATGAGCAGTTCTTC. It yields the protein CAIRGIYNEQFF.

The rearrangement joins TRBV9 to TRBJ2-5; D may be TRBD1 (6 bases). CDR1 is SGDLS and CDR2 is YYNGEE in the germline V gene. V shed 6 bases and J shed 5 bases, with 17 bases lying between them. The CDR3 has 14 amino acids. The chain's CDR3 is CASNQQGLGETQYF. The DNA for the CDR3 is TGTGCCAGCAACCAACAGGGCCTCGGGGAGACCCAGTACTTC. Full variable domain (outside the CDR3, taken from reference TRBV9 and TRBJ2-5): DSGVTQTPKHLITATGQRVTLRCSPRSGDLSVYWYQQSLDQGLQFLIQYYNGEERAKGNILERFSAQQFPDLHSELNLSSLELGDSALYFCASNQQGLGETQYFGPGTRLLVL.

The genes are TRBV6-1 and TRBJ1-4; no clear D gene. Trimming took off 7 bases at V and 7 bases at J, with 13 bases between the two ends. The CDR3 covers 13 residues. Germline lookup yields CDR1 MNHNS and CDR2 SASEGT. CDR3 loop: CASKLASVEKLFF. CDR3 sequence (DNA): TGTGCCAGCAAGCTCGCGTCAGTTGAAAAACTGTTTTTT.

This chain uses TRBV5-5 with TRBJ2-5; D unclear. Germline V gene data show CDR1 as SGHKS and CDR2 as YYEKEE (reference sequence). This CDR3 has 14 amino acids. V lost 2 bases to trimming and J lost 3 bases, with 11 bases between them. For the CDR3, the DNA is TGTGCCAGCAGCTTTAGTTTGACGGAAGAGACCCAGTACTTC. It specifies CASSFSLTEETQYF.

The chain is built from TRBV2 and TRBJ1-5; 9 bases align to TRBD1. In germline, CDR1 is SNHLY, CDR2 FYNNEI. The CDR3 consists of 12 residues. Unmatched junction bases numbered 3, after V lost 8 bases and J lost 7 bases. CDR3 loop: CASEDRGQPQHF. The CDR3 region has the DNA TGTGCCAGCGAAGACAGGGGGCAGCCCCAGCATTTT.

This rearrangement joins TRBV7-2 to TRBJ2-5; 9 bases align to TRBD2. Germline V gene sequence: CDR1 SGHTA, CDR2 FQGNSA. V was pared by 1 base and J by 5 bases, with 2 bases of the junction left unmatched. The CDR3 contains 14 residues. CDR3 DNA sequence: TGTGCCAGCAGCTTAGGCGGGGGGGCGGAGACCCAGTACTTC. This gives the protein CASSLGGGAETQYF.

The chain links TRBV4-2 to TRBJ2-7; D call uncertain. CDR1 LGHNA and CDR2 YNFKEQ come from the germline V gene. The V gene lost 1 base and the J gene lost 0 bases, with 10 bases spanning the gap. This CDR3 is 15 amino acids long. In DNA, the CDR3 is TGTGCCAGCAGCCAAGTGGAAGGAAGCTCCTACGAGCAGTACTTC. As protein: CASSQVEGSSYEQYF.

The count of this clone is one. The chain employs TRBV5-1 and TRBJ2-7; no clear D gene. The CDR3 is 13 residues long. V shed 8 bases and J shed 1 base, with 13 bases lying between them. Germline V lookup: CDR1 SGHRS, CDR2 YFSETQ. The CDR3 DNA reads as TGCGCCAGTATGAAGGACGATTCCTACGAGCAGTACTTC. Amino acid sequence: CASMKDDSYEQYF.

The V call is TRBV18, the J call TRBJ2-1, with unresolved D. The V and J ends lost 2 bases and 10 bases respectively, with 9 bases between them. The CDR3 is made up of 12 amino acids. Germline loops: CDR1 KGHSH, CDR2 LQKENI. CDR3 sequence: CASSPGLIEQFF. The CDR3 DNA is TGTGCCAGCTCACCAGGCTTAATCGAGCAGTTCTTC.

The chain recombines TRBV27 with TRBJ1-4; possible D gene TRBD1, 5 bases. V gave up 5 bases and J gave up 6 bases, with 16 bases separating them. From germline, CDR1 is MNHEY and CDR2 SMNVEV (reference sequence). CDR3 length: 15 amino acids. DNA of the CDR3: TGTGCCAGCAGTCCCGGGGGACGGGGGTATGAAAAACTGTTTTTT. The encoded protein is CASSPGGRGYEKLFF.

The table lists this clone with a few counts. This chain links TRBV27 with TRBJ2-7, with 7 bases that match TRBD1. Unmatched junction bases numbered 3, after V lost 2 bases and J lost 2 bases. CDR1 and CDR2 (germline): MNHEY, SMNVEV (reference sequence). The CDR3 is 14 residues long. CDR3 region: CASSLRQGAYEQYF. In DNA form, the CDR3 reads TGTGCCAGCAGTTTAAGACAGGGAGCCTACGAGCAGTACTTC.

This clone was recorded only once. V is TRBV7-9 and J is TRBJ2-7, with D unresolved. The V gene's germline CDR1 is SEHNR and CDR2 FQNEAQ (reference sequence). The V end was cut by 2 bases, the J end by 2 bases, with 1 base between. The CDR3 sequence is 11 residues long. Written as DNA, the CDR3 is TGTGCCAGCAGCTTAACCTACGAGCAGTACTTC. Translated: CASSLTYEQYF.

This clone was counted a single time. The gene calls are TRBV4-3 and TRBJ2-3, with 9 bases that match TRBD2. The germline gives CDR1 LGHNA, CDR2 YSLEER. V dropped 4 bases and J dropped 10; count of bases not matched to a gene: 6. The CDR3 covers 13 residues. The CDR3 DNA is TGCGCCAGCAGCCCCGGGACTAGCTCGCCGCAGTATTTT. This gives the protein CASSPGTSSPQYF.